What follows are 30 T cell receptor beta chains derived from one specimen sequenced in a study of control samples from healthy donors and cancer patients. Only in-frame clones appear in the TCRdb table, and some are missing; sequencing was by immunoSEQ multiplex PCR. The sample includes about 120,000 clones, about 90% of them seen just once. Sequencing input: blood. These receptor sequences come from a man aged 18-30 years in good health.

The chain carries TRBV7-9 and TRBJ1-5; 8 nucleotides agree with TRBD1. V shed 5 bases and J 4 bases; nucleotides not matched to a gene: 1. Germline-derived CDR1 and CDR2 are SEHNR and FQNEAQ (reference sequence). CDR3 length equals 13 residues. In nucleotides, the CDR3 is TGTGCCAGCAGCCGGACAGGGAATCAGCCCCAGCATTTT. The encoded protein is CASSRTGNQPQHF.

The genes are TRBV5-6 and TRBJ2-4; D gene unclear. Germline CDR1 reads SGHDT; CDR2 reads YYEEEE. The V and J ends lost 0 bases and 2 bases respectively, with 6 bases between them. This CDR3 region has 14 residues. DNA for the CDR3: TGTGCCAGCAGCTTGGGACTTACCAAAAACATTCAGTACTTC. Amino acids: CASSLGLTKNIQYF.

The CDR3 DNA follows: TGTGCCAGCAGCCCATGGACTAGCGGGGGACAAGAGACCCAGTACTTC. Translated: CASSPWTSGGQETQYF. V is TRBV9 and J is TRBJ2-5; the match to TRBD2 covers 13 bases. Germline V gives CDR1 SGDLS, CDR2 YYNGEE. This CDR3 is 16 amino acids long. With 4 bases clipped from V and 2 bases from J, the junction kept 5 bases outside the gene matches. Supplemented by reference TRBV9 and TRBJ2-5, the full variable domain reads DSGVTQTPKHLITATGQRVTLRCSPRSGDLSVYWYQQSLDQGLQFLIQYYNGEERAKGNILERFSAQQFPDLHSELNLSSLELGDSALYFCASSPWTSGGQETQYFGPGTRLLVL.

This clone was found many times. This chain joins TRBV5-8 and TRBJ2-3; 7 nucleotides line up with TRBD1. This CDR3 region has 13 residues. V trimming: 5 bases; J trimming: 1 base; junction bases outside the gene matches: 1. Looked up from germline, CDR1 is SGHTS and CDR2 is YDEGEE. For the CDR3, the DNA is TGTGCCAGCAGTCAGGGGGGCACAGATACGCAGTATTTT. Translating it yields CASSQGGTDTQYF.

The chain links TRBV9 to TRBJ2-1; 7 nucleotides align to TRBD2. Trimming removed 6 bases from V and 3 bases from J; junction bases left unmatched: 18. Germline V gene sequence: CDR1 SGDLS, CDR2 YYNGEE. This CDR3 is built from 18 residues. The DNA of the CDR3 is TGTGCCAGCATACCCACCCATAGCGGGCAGGACGACTACAATGAGCAGTTCTTC. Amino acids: CASIPTHSGQDDYNEQFF.

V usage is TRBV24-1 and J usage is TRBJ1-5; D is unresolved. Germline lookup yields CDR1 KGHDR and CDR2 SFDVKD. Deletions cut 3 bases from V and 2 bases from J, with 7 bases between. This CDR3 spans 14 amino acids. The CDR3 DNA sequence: TGTGCCACCAGTGATGGCTCTGGCAATCAGCCCCAGCATTTT. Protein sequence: CATSDGSGNQPQHF.

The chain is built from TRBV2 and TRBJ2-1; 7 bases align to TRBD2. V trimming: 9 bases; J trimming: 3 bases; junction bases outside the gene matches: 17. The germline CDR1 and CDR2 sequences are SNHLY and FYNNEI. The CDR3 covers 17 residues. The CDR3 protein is CASYPKLASGSYNEQFF. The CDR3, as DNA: TGTGCCAGTTACCCGAAACTCGCTAGCGGAAGCTACAATGAGCAGTTCTTC.

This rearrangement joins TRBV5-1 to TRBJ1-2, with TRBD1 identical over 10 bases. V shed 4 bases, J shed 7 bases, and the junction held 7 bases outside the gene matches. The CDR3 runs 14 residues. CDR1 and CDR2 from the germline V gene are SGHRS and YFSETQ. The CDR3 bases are TGCGCCAGCAGCCCTGGACAGGGGGTGGGTGGCTACACCTTC. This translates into CASSPGQGVGGYTF. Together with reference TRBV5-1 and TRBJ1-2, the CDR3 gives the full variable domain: KAGVTQTPRYLIKTRGQQVTLSCSPISGHRSVSWYQQTPGQGLQFLFEYFSETQRNKGNFPGRFSGRQFSNSRSEMNVSTLELGDSALYLCASSPGQGVGGYTFGSGTRLTVV.

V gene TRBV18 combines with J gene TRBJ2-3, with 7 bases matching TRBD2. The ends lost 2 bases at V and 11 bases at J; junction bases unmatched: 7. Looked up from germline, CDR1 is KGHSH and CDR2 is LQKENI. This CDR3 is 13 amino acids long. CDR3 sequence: CASSPSVEREQYF. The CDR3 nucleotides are TGTGCCAGCTCACCATCAGTCGAGCGGGAGCAGTATTTT.

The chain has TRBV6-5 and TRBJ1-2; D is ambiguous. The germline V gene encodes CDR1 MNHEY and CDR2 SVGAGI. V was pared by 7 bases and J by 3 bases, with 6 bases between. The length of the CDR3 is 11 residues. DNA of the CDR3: TGTGCCAGCACCCTCCACTATGGCTACACCTTC. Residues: CASTLHYGYTF.

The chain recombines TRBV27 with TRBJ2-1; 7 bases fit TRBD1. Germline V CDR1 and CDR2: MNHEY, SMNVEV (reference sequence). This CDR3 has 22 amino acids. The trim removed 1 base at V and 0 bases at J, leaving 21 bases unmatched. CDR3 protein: CASSLFARRDRPLSRSYNEQFF. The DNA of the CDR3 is TGTGCCAGCAGTTTATTTGCCAGAAGGGACAGACCACTCTCCCGCTCCTACAATGAGCAGTTCTTC.

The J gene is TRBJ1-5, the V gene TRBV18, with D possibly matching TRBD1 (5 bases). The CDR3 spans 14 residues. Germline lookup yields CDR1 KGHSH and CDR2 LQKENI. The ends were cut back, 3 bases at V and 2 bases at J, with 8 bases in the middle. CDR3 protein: CASSPGTGNQPQHF. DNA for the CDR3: TGTGCCAGCTCACCCGGGACTGGCAATCAGCCCCAGCATTTT.

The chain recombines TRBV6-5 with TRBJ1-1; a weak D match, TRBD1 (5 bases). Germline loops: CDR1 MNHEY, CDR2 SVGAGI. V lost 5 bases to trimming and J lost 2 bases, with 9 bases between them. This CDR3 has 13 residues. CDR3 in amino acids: CASSQGPNTEAFF. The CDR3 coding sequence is TGTGCCAGCAGTCAGGGACCAAACACTGAAGCTTTCTTT.

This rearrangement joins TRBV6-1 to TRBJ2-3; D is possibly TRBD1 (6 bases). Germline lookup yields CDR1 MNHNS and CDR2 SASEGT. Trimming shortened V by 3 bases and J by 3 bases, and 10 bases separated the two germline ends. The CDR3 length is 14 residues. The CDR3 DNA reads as TGTGCCAGCAGTGATAAGGGGGTGACAGATACGCAGTATTTT. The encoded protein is CASSDKGVTDTQYF.

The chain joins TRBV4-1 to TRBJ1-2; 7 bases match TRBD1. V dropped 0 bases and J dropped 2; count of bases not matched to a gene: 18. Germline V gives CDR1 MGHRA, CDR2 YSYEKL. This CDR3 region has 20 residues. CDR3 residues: CASSQDQLRTGPGANYGYTF. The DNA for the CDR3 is TGCGCCAGCAGCCAAGATCAGCTCCGGACAGGCCCTGGGGCGAACTATGGCTACACCTTC.

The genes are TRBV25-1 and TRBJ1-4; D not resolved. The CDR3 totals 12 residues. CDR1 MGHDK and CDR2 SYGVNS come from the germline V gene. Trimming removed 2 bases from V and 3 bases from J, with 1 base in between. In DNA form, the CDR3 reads TGTGCCAGCAGTGAACCTAATGAAAAACTGTTTTTT. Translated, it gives CASSEPNEKLFF.

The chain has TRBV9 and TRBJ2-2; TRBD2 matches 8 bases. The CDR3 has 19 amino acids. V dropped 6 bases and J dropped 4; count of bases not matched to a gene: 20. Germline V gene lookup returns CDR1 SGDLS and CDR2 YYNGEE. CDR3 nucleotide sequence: TGTGCCAGCACCCCTCAAGTATTAGCGGGGCCCCGAGGCACCGGGGAGCTGTTTTTT. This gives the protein CASTPQVLAGPRGTGELFF.

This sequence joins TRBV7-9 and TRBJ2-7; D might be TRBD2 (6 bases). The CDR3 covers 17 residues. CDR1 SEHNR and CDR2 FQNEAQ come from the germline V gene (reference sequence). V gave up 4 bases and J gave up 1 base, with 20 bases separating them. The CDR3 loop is CASSSPPKVEGSYEQYF. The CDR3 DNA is TGTGCCAGCAGCTCACCTCCCAAGGTGGAGGGATCCTACGAGCAGTACTTC.

In DNA, the CDR3 is TGTGCCACCAGCAGGGGGGGACTAGCGAACTACGAGCAGTACTTC. Protein product: CATSRGGLANYEQYF. The V and J genes are TRBV15 and TRBJ2-7, with TRBD2 matching 10 bases. Germline lookup yields CDR1 LNHNV and CDR2 YYDKDF (reference sequence). The CDR3 is 15 amino acids. The ends lost 3 bases at V and 3 bases at J; junction bases unmatched: 5.

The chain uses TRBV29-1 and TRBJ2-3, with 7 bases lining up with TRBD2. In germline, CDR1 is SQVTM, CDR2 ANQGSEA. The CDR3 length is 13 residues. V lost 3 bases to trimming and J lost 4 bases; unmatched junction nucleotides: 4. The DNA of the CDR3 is TGCAGCGTTGAGCGGGAGCTCGCAGATACGCAGTATTTT. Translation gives CSVERELADTQYF.

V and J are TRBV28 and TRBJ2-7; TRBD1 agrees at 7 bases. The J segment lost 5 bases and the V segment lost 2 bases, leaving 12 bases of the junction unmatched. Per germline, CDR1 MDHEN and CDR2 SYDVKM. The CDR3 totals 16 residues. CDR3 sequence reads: CASSLPGQALRDEQYF. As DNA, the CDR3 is TGTGCCAGCAGTTTACCCGGACAGGCCCTCCGCGACGAGCAGTACTTC.

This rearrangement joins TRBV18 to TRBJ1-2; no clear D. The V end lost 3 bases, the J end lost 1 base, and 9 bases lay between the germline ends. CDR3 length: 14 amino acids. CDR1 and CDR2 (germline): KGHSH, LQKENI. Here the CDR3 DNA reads TGTGCCAGCTCACCGGAGAGGATTAACTATGGCTACACCTTC. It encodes CASSPERINYGYTF.

The CDR3 DNA follows: TGTGCCAGCACCAAAAGAGGTGGAGTAGCGGGAGTTTCGGAGACCCAGTACTTC. This translates into CASTKRGGVAGVSETQYF. This chain joins TRBV21-1 and TRBJ2-5; TRBD2, the table's D call, lacks a check against the DNA. TRBV21-1 is a pseudogene segment. The CDR3 spans 18 residues.

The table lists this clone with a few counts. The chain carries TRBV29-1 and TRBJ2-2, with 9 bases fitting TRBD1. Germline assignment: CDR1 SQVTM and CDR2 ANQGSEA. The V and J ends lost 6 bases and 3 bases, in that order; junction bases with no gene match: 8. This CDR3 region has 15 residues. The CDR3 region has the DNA TGCAGCGTCGGGGGCTGGGACAGGGACACCGGGGAGCTGTTTTTT. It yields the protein CSVGGWDRDTGELFF.

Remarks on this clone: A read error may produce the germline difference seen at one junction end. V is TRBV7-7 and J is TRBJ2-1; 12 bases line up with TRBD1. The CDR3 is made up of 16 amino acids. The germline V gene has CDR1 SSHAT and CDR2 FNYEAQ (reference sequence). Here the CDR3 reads CASSSAGTGGHGEQFF. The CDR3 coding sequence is TGTGCTAGCAGCTCCGCCGGGACAGGGGGCCACGGTGAGCAGTTCTTC.

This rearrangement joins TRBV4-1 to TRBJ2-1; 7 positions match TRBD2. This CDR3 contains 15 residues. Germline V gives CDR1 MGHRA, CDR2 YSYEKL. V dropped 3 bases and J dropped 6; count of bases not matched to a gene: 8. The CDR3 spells CASSHLAEQSNEQFF. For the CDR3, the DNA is TGCGCCAGCAGCCATCTAGCGGAGCAAAGCAATGAGCAGTTCTTC.

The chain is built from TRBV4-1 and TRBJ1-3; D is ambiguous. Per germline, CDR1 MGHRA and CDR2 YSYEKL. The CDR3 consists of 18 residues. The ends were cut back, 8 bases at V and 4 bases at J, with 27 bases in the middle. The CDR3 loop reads CASRRTGSSINLGNTIYF. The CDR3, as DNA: TGCGCCAGCCGAAGAACCGGCTCCTCGATTAACCTAGGAAACACCATATATTTT.

The CDR3 bases are TGTGCCAGTAGTCTCACCTTTCTAGCGGGCACCTACGAGCAGTACTTC. Amino acids: CASSLTFLAGTYEQYF. V gene TRBV19 combines with J gene TRBJ2-7; 8 bases map to TRBD2. The CDR3 consists of 16 residues. Trimming removed 5 bases from V and 2 bases from J; junction bases left unmatched: 11. Germline CDR1 LNHDA, CDR2 SQIVND (reference sequence).

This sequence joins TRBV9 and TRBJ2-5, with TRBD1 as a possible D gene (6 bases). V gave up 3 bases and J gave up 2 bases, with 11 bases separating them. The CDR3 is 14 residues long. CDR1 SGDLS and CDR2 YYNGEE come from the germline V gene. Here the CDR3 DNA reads TGTGCCAGCAGCGCCGGACAGTCGCAAGAGACCCAGTACTTC. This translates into CASSAGQSQETQYF.

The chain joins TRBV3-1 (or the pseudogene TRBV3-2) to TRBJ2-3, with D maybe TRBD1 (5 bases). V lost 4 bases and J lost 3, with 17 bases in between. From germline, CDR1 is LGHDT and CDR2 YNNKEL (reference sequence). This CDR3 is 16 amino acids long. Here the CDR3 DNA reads TGTGCCAGCAGCCGGCCTTGGGGCAGGGAAACAGATACGCAGTATTTT. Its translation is CASSRPWGRETDTQYF.